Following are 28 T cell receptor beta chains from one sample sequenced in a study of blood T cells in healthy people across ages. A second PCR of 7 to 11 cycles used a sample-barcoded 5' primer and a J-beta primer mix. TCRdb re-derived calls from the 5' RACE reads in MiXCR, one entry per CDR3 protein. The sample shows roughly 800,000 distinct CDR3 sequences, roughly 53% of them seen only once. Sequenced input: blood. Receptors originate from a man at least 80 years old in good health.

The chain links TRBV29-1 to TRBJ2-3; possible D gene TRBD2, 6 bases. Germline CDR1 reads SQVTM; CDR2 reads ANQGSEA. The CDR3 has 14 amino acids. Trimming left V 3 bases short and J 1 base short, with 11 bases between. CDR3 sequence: CSVEWEVGTDTQYF. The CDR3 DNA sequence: TGCAGCGTTGAGTGGGAGGTGGGCACAGATACGCAGTATTTT.

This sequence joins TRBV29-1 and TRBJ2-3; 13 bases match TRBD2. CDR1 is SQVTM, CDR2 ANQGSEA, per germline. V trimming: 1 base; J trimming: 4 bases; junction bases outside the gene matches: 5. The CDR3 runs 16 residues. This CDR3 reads CSVEGTSGRAADTQYF. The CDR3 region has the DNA TGCAGCGTTGAAGGAACTAGCGGGAGGGCCGCAGATACGCAGTATTTT.

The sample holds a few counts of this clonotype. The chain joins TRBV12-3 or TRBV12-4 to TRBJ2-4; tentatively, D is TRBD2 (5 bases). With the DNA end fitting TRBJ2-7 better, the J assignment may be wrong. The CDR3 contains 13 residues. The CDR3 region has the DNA TGTGCCAGCAGTTTACTCGGGGTCGGCGAGCAGTACTTC. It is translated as CASSLLGVGEQYF.

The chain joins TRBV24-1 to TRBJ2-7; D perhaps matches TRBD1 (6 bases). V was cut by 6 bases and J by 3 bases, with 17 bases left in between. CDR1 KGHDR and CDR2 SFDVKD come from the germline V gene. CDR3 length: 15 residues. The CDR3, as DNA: TGTGCCACCAGTCATCCGACCCAGGGGATCTACGAGCAGTACTTC. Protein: CATSHPTQGIYEQYF.

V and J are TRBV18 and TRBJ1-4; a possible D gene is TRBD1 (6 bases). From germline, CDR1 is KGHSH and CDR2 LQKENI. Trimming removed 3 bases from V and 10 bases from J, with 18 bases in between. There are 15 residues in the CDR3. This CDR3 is CASSPPTGERVKLFF. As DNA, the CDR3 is TGTGCCAGCTCACCGCCGACAGGAGAAAGGGTAAAACTGTTTTTT.

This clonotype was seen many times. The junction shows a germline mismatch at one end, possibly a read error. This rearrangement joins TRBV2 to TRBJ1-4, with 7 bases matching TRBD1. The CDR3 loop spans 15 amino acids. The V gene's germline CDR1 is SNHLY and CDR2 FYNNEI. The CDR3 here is CASREDRAGGEKLFF. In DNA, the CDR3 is TGTGCCAGCAGGGAAGACAGGGCAGGAGGCGAAAAACTGTTTTTT.

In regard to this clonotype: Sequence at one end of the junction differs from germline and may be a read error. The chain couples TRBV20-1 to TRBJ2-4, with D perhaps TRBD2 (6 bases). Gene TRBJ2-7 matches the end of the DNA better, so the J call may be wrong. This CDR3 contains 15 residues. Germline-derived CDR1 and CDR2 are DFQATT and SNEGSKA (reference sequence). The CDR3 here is CSARYPRSSGYEQYF. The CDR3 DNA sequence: TGCAGCGCTAGATACCCTCGAAGTAGCGGATACGAGCAGTACTTC.

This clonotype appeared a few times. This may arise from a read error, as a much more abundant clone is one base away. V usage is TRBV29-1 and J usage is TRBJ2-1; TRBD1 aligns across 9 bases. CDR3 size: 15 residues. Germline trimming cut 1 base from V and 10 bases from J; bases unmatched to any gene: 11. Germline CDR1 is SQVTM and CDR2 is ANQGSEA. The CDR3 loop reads CSVEAPGQGGEEQFF. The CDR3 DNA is TGCAGCGTTGAAGCTCCGGGACAGGGAGGAGAAGAGCAGTTCTTC.

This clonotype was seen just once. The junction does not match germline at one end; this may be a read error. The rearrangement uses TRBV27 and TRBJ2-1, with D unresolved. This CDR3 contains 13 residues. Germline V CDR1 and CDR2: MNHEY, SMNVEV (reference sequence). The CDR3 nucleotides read TGTGCCGGCAGTTTTTCCAGAGACAATGAGCAGTTCTTC. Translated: CAGSFSRDNEQFF.

The CDR3 protein is CAIGPRGPQETQYF. The CDR3 coding sequence is TGTGCCATCGGACCCAGGGGCCCCCAAGAGACCCAGTACTTC. V and J are TRBV10-3 and TRBJ2-4; the D gene is possibly TRBD1 (6 bases). The closer fit of TRBJ2-5 to the DNA end suggests the J call may be wrong. CDR3 length equals 14 residues. Per germline, CDR1 ENHRY and CDR2 SYGVKD.

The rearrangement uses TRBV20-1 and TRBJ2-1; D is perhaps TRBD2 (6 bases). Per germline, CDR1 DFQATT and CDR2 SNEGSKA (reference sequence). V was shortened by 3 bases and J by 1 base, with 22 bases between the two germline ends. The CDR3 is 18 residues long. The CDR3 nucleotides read TGCAGTGCTAGGCCCCGGGACTGGGGCTCCTCTTCCTACAATGAGCAGTTCTTC. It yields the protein CSARPRDWGSSSYNEQFF.

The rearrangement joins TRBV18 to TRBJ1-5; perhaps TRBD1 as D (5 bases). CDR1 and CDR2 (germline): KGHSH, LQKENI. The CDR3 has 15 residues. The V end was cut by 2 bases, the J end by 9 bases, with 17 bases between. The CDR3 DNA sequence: TGTGCCAGCTCACCATCAGCAGGGAACACTGGGCCCCAGCATTTT. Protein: CASSPSAGNTGPQHF. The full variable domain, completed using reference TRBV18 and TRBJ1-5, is NAGVMQNPRHLVRRRGQEARLRCSPMKGHSHVYWYRQLPEEGLKFMVYLQKENIIDESGMPKERFSAEFPKEGPSILRIQQVVRGDSAAYFCASSPSAGNTGPQHFGDGTRLSIL.

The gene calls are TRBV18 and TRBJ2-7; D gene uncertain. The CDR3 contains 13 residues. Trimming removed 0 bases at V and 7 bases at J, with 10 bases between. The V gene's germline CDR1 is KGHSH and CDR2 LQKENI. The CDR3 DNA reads TGTGCCAGCTCACCACCAGTCTACAATGAGCAGTACTTC. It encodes CASSPPVYNEQYF. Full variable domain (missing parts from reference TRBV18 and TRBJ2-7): NAGVMQNPRHLVRRRGQEARLRCSPMKGHSHVYWYRQLPEEGLKFMVYLQKENIIDESGMPKERFSAEFPKEGPSILRIQQVVRGDSAAYFCASSPPVYNEQYFGPGTRLTVT.

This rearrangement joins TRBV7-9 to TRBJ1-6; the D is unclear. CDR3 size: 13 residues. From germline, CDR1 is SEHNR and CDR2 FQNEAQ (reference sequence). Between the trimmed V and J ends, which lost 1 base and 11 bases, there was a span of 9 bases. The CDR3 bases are TGTGCCAGCAGCTTAGAAGGCGTGCCACCCCTCCACTTT. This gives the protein CASSLEGVPPLHF.

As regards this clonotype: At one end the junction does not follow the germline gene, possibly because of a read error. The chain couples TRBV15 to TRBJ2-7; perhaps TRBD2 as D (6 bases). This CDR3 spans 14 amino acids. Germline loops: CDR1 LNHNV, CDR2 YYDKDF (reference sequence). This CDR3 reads CATGRGPGRYEQYF. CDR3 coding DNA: TGTGCCACCGGCAGAGGCCCAGGGAGGTACGAGCAGTACTTC.

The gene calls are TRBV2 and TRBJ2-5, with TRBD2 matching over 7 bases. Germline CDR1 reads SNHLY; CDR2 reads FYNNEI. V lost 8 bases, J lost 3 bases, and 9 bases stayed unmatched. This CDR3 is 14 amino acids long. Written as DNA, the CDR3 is TGTGCCAGCCGCGCGGGAGTTGCAAAAGAGACCCAGTACTTC. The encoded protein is CASRAGVAKETQYF. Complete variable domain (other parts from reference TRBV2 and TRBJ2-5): EPEVTQTPSHQVTQMGQEVILRCVPISNHLYFYWYRQILGQKVEFLVSFYNNEISEKSEIFDDQFSVERPDGSNFTLKIRSTKLEDSAMYFCASRAGVAKETQYFGPGTRLLVL.

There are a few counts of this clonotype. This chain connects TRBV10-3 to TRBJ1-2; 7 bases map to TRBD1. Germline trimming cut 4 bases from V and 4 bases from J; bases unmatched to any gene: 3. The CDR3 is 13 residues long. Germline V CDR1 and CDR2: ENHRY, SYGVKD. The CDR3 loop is CAISAQGSYGYTF. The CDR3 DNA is TGTGCCATCAGTGCACAGGGGAGCTATGGCTACACCTTC.

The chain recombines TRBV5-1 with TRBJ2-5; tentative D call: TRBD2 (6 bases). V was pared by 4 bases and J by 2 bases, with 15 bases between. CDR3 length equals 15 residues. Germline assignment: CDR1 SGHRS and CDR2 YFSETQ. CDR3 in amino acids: CASSRGTYIQETQYF. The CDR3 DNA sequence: TGCGCCAGCAGCCGTGGGACTTACATACAAGAGACCCAGTACTTC. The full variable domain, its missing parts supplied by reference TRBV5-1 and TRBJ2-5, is KAGVTQTPRYLIKTRGQQVTLSCSPISGHRSVSWYQQTPGQGLQFLFEYFSETQRNKGNFPGRFSGRQFSNSRSEMNVSTLELGDSALYLCASSRGTYIQETQYFGPGTRLLVL.

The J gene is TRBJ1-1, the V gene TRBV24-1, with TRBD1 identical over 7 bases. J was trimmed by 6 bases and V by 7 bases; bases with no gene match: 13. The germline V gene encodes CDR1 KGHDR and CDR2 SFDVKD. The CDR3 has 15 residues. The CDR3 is CATRGTGTAKAEAFF. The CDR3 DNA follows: TGTGCCACCAGGGGCACCGGGACAGCCAAGGCTGAAGCTTTCTTT.

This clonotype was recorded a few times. CDR3 coding DNA: TGTGCCATCAGTGACCCGACAGGGGAGAAGGGCTACACCTTC. This encodes CAISDPTGEKGYTF. The V and J genes are TRBV10-3 and TRBJ1-2; 8 positions match TRBD1. This CDR3 is built from 14 residues. With 3 bases clipped from V and 8 bases from J, the junction kept 8 bases outside the gene matches. In germline, CDR1 is ENHRY, CDR2 SYGVKD.

The CDR3 loop reads CASTRKKRERLDTQYF. The CDR3 region has the DNA TGCGCCAGCACCCGAAAGAAGCGGGAGAGGCTGGATACGCAGTATTTT. This chain links TRBV5-1 with TRBJ2-3; 8 bases match TRBD2. The junction had 15 bases not matched to a gene; V was cut back by 6 bases and J by 6 bases. The germline V gene has CDR1 SGHRS and CDR2 YFSETQ. This CDR3 contains 16 residues.

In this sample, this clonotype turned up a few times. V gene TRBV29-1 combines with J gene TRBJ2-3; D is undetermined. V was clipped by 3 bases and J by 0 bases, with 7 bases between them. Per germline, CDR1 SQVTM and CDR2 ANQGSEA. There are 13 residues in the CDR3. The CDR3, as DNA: TGCAGCGTTGATCCGCAGAGCACAGATACGCAGTATTTT. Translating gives CSVDPQSTDTQYF.

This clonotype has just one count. The CDR3 DNA sequence: TGTGCCAGCAGTCCCTATGGACAGAACTATGGCTACACCTTC. Its translation: CASSPYGQNYGYTF. The chain joins TRBV12-3 or TRBV12-4 to TRBJ1-2; D might be TRBD1 (6 bases). The V and J ends lost 5 bases and 2 bases respectively, with 12 bases between them. This CDR3 contains 14 residues.

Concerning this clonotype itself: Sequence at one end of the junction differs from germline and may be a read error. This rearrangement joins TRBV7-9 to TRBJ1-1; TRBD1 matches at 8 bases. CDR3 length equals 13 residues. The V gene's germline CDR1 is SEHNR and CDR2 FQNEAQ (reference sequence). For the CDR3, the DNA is TGTTCCAGCAGCTTAAGACAGGGGACTGAAGCTTTCTTT. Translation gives CSSSLRQGTEAFF.

CDR3 DNA sequence: TGTGCCACATCTCGCCGGGGCTATAGCACAGATACGCAGTATTTT. Protein: CATSRRGYSTDTQYF. V and J are TRBV28 and TRBJ2-3, with D possibly being TRBD1 or TRBD2 (5 bases each). From germline, CDR1 is MDHEN and CDR2 SYDVKM. The CDR3 spans 15 residues. The V end was cut by 10 bases, the J end by 0 bases, with 17 bases between.

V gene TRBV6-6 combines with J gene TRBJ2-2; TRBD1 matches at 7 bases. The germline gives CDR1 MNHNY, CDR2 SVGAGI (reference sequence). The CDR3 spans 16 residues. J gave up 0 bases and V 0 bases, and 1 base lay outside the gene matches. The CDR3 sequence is CASSYSGQTNTGELFF. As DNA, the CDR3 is TGTGCCAGCAGTTACTCGGGACAGACGAACACCGGGGAGCTGTTTTTT.

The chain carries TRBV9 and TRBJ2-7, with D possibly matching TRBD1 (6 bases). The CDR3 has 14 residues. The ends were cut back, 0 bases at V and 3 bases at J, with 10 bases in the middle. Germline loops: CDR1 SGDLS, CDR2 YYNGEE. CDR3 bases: TGTGCCAGCAGCGTAGCAACAGGGAACTACGAGCAGTACTTC. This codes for CASSVATGNYEQYF.

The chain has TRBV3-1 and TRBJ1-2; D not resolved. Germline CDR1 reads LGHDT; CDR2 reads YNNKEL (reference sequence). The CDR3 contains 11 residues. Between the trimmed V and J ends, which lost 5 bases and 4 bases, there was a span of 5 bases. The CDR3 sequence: CASSYPYGYTF. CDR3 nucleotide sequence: TGTGCCAGCAGCTACCCCTATGGCTACACCTTC.